Given below is one TCR beta chain in context. Its antigen remains unidentified. The record has no base qualities; no much larger clone is one base away. The record originates from a study of OX40 agonist ivuxolimab in advanced cancers. The study in broad terms: Ivuxolimab, which targeted the costimulatory receptor OX40 (CD134), was an agonistic, fully human IgG2 monoclonal antibody. Intravenous ivuxolimab was administered to patients every 2 weeks at six dose levels: 0.01, 0.1, 0.3, 1.5, 3 and 10 mg/kg. Among the roughly 54 dose-escalation patients, approximately 20 had hepatocellular carcinoma, about 15 melanoma, 9 renal cell carcinoma and 9 head and neck cancer. In the dose-escalation cohort, about four fifths of patients were male, and the mean age was around 60 years with a range of about 20 to 80. Patients were allowed to have had prior anti-PD-1, anti-PD-L1 or anti-CTLA-4 therapy, and approximately 40% of the dose-escalation patients had been treated with checkpoint inhibitors. Three dose-escalation patients achieved partial responses, one with hepatocellular carcinoma and two with cutaneous melanoma. Peripheral TCRbeta sequencing was intended to test whether TCR sequence diversity was altered and clonal T-cell expansion was caused by ivuxolimab. The paper describes the monotherapy dose-escalation part (N ≈ 50 patients) of the phase I trial of ivuxolimab. The paper as a whole reports these results and caveats: On average, CD8+ T cells showed more expanded clones than CD4+ T cells after ivuxolimab. Partial responders in the 0.1-3.0 mg/kg groups had among the lowest normalized peripheral clonal expansion, especially among CD8+ T cells. Antigen specificity was not determined for the clonally expanded peripheral T cells. Clonal expansion of both CD4+ and CD8+ blood T cells was observed from baseline to week 6 at doses 0.1 to 3.0 mg/kg. Low levels of normalized T-cell clonal expansion were also seen in some patients who did not respond.

The trial excluded patients who had a history of autoimmune disease or were on systemic immunosuppression. In every dose cohort, peripheral blood was drawn for TCR sequencing at baseline, cycle 4 day 1, and cycle 7 day 1. Samples were obtained from an open-label, multicenter, first-in-human phase I dose-escalation trial of ivuxolimab. Adults with locally advanced or metastatic head and neck squamous cell, hepatocellular, melanoma or renal cell carcinoma were enrolled in the trial. Before TCR sequencing, CD4+ T cells and CD8+ T cells were sorted from peripheral blood as separate populations. V is clipped by 1 base and J by 7 bases, and the sequence between their germline boundaries is 4 bases long. Sequences MNHNS (CDR1) and SASEGT (CDR2) are obtained from the germline V gene. From the cysteine up to the phenylalanine, the CDR3 has a length of 11 residues. The retained sequence is limited to the CDR3, 33 bases, with the frame set at the first base.

To sequence the TCRbeta CDR3 region, genomic DNA was isolated from the sorted cells. TCRbeta CDR3 regions were sequenced using the immunoSEQ Assay. TCRdb took over this immuneACCESS table, retaining in-frame rearrangements with V and J assigned. Such tables are incomplete; in checked studies, under half of the missing clones stem from an unresolved V gene, and the remainder is unexplained. Recorded for this sample are about 73,000 clones; 80% to 90% of them occurred a single time. The top ten clonotypes cover less than 3% of the sample. The sample was CD4+ or CD8+ T cells sorted from blood, taken in a trial of the OX40 agonist ivuxolimab. The TCR originated in an adult with an advanced solid tumor such as melanoma, head and neck, liver or kidney cancer. The chain is assembled from TRBV6-1 and TRBJ1-2, with an unclear D gene assignment. CDR3 protein: CASSEGGGYTF. Here is the DNA: TGTGCCAGCAGTGAAGGGGGTGGCTACACCTTC.